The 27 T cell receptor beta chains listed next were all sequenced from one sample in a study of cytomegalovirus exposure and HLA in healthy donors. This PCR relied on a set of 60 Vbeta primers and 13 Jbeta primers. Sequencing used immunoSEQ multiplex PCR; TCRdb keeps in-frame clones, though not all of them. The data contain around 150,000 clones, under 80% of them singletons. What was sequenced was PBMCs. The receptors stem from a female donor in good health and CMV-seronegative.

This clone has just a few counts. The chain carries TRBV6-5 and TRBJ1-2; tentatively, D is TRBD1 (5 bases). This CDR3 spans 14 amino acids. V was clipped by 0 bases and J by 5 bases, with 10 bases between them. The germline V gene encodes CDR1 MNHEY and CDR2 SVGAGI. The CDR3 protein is CASSYSTDLYGYTF. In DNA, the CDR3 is TGTGCCAGCAGTTACTCGACAGACCTTTATGGCTACACCTTC.

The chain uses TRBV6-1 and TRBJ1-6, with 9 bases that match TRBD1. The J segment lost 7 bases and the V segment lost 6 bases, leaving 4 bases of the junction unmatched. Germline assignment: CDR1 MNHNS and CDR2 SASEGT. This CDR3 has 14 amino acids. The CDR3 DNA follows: TGTGCCAGCAGGGAGACAGGGGGGAATTCACCCCTCCACTTT. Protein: CASRETGGNSPLHF.

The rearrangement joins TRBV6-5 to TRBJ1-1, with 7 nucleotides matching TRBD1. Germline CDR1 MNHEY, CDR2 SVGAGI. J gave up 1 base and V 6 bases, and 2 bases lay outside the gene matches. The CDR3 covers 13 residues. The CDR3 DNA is TGTGCCAGCAGGTGGGACAGGAACACTGAAGCTTTCTTT. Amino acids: CASRWDRNTEAFF.

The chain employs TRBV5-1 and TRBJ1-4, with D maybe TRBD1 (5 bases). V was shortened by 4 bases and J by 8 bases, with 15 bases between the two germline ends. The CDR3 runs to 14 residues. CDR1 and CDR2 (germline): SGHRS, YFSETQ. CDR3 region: CASSRPDMDEKLFF. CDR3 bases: TGCGCCAGCAGCCGACCGGACATGGACGAAAAACTGTTTTTT.

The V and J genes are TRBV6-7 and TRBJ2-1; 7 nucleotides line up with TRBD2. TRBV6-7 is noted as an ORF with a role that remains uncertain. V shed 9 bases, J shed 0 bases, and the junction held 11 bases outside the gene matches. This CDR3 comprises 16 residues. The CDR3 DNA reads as TGTGCCAGTCAGTGGGGGGGGTATGTCTCCTACAATGAGCAGTTCTTC. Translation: CASQWGGYVSYNEQFF.

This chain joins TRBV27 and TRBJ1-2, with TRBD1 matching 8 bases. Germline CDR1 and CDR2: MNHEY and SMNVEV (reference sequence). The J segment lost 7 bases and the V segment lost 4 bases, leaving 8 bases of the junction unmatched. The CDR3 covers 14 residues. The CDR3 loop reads CASSSWDRLGGYTF. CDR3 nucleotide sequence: TGTGCCAGCAGTTCGTGGGACAGGCTAGGTGGCTACACCTTC.

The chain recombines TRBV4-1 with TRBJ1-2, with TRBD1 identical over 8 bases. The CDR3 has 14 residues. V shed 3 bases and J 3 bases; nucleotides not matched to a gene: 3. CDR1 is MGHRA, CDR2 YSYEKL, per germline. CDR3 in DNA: TGCGCCAGCAGCCAGAAGACAGGGGACTATGGCTACACCTTC. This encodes CASSQKTGDYGYTF.

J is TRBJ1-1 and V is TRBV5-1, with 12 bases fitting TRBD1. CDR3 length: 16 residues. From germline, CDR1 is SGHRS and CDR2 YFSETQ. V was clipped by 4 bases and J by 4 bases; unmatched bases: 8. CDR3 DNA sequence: TGCGCCAGCAGCGGGGGGACAGGGGGCGCGGGCACTGAAGCTTTCTTT. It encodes CASSGGTGGAGTEAFF. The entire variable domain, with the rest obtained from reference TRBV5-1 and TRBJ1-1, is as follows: KAGVTQTPRYLIKTRGQQVTLSCSPISGHRSVSWYQQTPGQGLQFLFEYFSETQRNKGNFPGRFSGRQFSNSRSEMNVSTLELGDSALYLCASSGGTGGAGTEAFFGQGTRLTVV.

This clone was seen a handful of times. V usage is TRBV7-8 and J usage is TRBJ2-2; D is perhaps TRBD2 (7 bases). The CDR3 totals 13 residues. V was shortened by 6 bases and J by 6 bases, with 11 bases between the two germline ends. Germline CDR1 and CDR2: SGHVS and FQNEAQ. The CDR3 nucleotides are TGTGCCAGCAGACTAGGGGGGGCCGGGGAGCTGTTTTTT. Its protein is CASRLGGAGELFF.

The CDR3 bases are TGTGCCAGTACCCCCGTGTGGGGAGGCGGCGATGGCTACACCTTC. It specifies CASTPVWGGGDGYTF. The rearrangement joins TRBV19 to TRBJ1-2; D is unclear. Germline CDR1 LNHDA, CDR2 SQIVND (reference sequence). This CDR3 contains 15 residues. V gave up 7 bases and J gave up 6 bases, with 21 bases separating them.

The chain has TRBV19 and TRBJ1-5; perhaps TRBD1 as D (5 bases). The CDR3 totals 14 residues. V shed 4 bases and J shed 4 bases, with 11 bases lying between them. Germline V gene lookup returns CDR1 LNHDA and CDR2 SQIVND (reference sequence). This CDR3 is CASSTTENNQPQHF. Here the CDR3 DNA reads TGTGCCAGTAGTACGACAGAGAATAATCAGCCCCAGCATTTT.

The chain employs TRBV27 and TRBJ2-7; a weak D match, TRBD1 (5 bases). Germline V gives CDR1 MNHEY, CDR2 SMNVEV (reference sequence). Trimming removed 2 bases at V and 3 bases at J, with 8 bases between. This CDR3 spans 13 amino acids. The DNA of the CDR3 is TGTGCCAGCAGTTTACAGGGCGGCTACGAGCAGTACTTC. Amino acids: CASSLQGGYEQYF.

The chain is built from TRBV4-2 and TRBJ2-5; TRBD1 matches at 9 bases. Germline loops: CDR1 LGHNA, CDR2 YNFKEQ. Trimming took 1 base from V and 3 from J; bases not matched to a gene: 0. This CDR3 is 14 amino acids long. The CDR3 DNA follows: TGTGCCAGCAGCCAAGGGACAGGGGAAGAGACCCAGTACTTC. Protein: CASSQGTGEETQYF.

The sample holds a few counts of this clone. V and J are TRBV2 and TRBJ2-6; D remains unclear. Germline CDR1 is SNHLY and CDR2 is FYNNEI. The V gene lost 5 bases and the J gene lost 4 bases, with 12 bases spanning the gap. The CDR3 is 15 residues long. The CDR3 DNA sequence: TGTGCCAGCAGTCCCACGGCGGCGGGGGCCAACGTCCTGACTTTC. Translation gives CASSPTAAGANVLTF.

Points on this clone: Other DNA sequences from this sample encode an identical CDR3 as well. CDR3 protein: CAWKLTGFNYGYTF. As DNA, the CDR3 is TGTGCCTGGAAGTTAACAGGGTTTAACTATGGCTACACCTTC. The V gene is TRBV30, the J gene TRBJ1-2, with D possibly matching TRBD1 (6 bases). Germline V gene data show CDR1 as GTSNPN and CDR2 as SVGIG (reference sequence). V shed 4 bases and J shed 1 base, with 13 bases lying between them. The CDR3 sequence is 14 residues long.

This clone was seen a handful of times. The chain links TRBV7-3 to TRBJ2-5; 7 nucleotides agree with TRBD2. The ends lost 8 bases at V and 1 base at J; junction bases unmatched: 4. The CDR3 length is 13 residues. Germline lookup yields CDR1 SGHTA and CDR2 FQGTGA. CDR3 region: CASGPGGQETQYF. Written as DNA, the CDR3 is TGTGCCAGCGGTCCGGGGGGCCAAGAGACCCAGTACTTC. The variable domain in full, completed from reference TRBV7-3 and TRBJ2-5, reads GAGVSQTPSNKVTEKGKYVELRCDPISGHTALYWYRQSLGQGPEFLIYFQGTGAADDSGLPNDRFFAVRPEGSVSTLKIQRTERGDSAVYLCASGPGGQETQYFGPGTRLLVL.

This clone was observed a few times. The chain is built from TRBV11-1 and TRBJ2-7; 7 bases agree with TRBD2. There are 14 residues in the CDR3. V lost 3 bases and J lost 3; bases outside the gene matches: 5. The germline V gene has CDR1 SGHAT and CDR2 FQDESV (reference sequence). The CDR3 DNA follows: TGTGCCAGCAGCTTCTCTAGCGGTAACTACGAGCAGTACTTC. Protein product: CASSFSSGNYEQYF.

CDR3 nucleotide sequence: TGTGCCAGCAGTCCTCTAGCATCGAGCTCCTACGAGCAGTACTTC. This sequence encodes CASSPLASSSYEQYF. The genes are TRBV6-5 and TRBJ2-7; D is possibly TRBD2 (5 bases). Looked up from germline, CDR1 is MNHEY and CDR2 is SVGAGI. The CDR3 runs to 15 residues. The ends were cut back, 5 bases at V and 0 bases at J, with 14 bases in the middle.

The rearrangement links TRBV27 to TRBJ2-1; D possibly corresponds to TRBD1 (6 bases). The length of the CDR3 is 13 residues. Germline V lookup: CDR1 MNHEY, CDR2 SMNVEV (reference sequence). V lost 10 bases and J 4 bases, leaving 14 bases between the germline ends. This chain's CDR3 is CATSTDSYNEQFF. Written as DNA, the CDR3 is TGTGCCACCTCCACGGACAGTTACAATGAGCAGTTCTTC.

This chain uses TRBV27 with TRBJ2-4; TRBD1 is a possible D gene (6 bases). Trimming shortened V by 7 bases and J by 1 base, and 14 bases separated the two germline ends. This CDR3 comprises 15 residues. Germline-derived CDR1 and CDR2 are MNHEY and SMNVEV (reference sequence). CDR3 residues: CASTGQPGAKNIQYF. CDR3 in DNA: TGTGCCAGCACAGGACAGCCCGGGGCCAAAAACATTCAGTACTTC.

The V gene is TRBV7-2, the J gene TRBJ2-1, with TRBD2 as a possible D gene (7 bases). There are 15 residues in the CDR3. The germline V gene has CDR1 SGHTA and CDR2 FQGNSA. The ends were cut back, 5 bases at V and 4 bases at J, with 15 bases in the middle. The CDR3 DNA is TGTGCCAGCAGCAGGACTAGGGGGGGATACAATGAGCAGTTCTTC. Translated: CASSRTRGGYNEQFF.

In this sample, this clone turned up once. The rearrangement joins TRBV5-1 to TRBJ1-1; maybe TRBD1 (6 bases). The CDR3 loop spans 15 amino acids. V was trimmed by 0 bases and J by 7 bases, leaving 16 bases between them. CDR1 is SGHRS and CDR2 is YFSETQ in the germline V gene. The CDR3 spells CASSLAQGQAIEAFF. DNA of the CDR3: TGCGCCAGCAGCTTGGCGCAGGGGCAGGCTATTGAAGCTTTCTTT.

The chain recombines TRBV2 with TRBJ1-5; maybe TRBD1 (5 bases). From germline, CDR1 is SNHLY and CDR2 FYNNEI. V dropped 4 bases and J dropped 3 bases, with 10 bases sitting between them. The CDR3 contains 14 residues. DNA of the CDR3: TGTGCCAGCAGTGGGAGGGGACTCAATCAGCCCCAGCATTTT. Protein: CASSGRGLNQPQHF.

The CDR3 loop is CASSVFSGGANTGELFF. In nucleotides, the CDR3 is TGTGCCAGCAGCGTATTTAGCGGGGGAGCGAACACCGGGGAGCTGTTTTTT. The genes are TRBV9 and TRBJ2-2; 9 positions agree with TRBD2. Germline loops: CDR1 SGDLS, CDR2 YYNGEE. J gave up 0 bases and V 1 base, and 4 bases lay outside the gene matches. The CDR3 runs to 17 residues.

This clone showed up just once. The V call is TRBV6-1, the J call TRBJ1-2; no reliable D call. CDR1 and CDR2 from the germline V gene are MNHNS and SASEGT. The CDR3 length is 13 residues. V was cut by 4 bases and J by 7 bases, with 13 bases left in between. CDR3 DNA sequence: TGTGCCAGCAGTGCCGACGTTCGCGGTGGCTACACCTTC. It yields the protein CASSADVRGGYTF.

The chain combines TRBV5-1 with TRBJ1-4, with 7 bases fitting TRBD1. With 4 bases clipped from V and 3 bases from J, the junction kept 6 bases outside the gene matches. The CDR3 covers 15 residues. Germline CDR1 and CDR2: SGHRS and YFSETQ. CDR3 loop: CASSETGRANEKLFF. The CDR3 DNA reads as TGCGCCAGCAGCGAGACAGGGCGGGCTAATGAAAAACTGTTTTTT.

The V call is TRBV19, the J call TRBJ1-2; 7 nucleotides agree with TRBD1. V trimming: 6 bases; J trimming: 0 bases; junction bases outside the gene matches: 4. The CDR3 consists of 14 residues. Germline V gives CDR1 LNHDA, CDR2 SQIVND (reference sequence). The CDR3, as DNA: TGTGCCAGTAGCAGGGACAGAACTAACTATGGCTACACCTTC. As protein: CASSRDRTNYGYTF. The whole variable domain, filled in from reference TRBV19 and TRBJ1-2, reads DGGITQSPKYLFRKEGQNVTLSCEQNLNHDAMYWYRQDPGQGLRLIYYSQIVNDFQKGDIAEGYSVSREKKESFPLTVTSAQKNPTAFYLCASSRDRTNYGYTFGSGTRLTVV.